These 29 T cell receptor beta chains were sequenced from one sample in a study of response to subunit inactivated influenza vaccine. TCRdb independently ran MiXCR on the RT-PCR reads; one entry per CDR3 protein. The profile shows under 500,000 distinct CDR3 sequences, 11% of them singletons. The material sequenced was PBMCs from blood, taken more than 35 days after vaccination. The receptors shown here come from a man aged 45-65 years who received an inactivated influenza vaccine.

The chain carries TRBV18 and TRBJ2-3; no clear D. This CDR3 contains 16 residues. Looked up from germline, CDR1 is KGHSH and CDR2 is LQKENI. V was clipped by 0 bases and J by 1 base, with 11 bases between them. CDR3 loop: CASSPPAGPRTDTQYF. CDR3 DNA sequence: TGTGCCAGCTCACCACCGGCAGGACCCCGCACAGATACGCAGTATTTT.

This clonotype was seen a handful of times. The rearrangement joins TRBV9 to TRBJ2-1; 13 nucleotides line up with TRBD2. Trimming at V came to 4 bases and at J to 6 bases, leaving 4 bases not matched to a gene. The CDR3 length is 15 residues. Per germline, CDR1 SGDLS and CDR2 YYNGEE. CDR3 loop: CASSPRLAGGNEQFF. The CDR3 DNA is TGTGCCAGCAGCCCCCGACTAGCGGGAGGCAATGAGCAGTTCTTC. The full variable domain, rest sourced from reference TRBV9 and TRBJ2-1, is DSGVTQTPKHLITATGQRVTLRCSPRSGDLSVYWYQQSLDQGLQFLIQYYNGEERAKGNILERFSAQQFPDLHSELNLSSLELGDSALYFCASSPRLAGGNEQFFGPGTRLTVL.

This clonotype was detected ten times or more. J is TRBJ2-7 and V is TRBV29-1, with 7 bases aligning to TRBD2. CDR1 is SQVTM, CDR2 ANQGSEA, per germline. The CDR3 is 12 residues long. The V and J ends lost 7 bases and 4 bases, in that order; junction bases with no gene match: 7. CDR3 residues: CSGGRGLYEQYF. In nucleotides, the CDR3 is TGCAGCGGGGGGAGGGGACTATACGAGCAGTACTTC.

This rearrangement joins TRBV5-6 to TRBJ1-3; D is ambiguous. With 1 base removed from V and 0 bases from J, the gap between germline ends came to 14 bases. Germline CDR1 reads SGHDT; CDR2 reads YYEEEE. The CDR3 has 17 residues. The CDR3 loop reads CASSLKTRLTSGNTIYF. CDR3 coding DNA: TGTGCCAGCAGCTTGAAGACTCGACTGACCTCTGGAAACACCATATATTTT. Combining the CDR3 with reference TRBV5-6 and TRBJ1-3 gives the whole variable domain DAGVTQSPTHLIKTRGQQVTLRCSPKSGHDTVSWYQQALGQGPQFIFQYYEEEERQRGNFPDRFSGHQFPNYSSELNVNALLLGDSALYLCASSLKTRLTSGNTIYFGEGSWLTVV.

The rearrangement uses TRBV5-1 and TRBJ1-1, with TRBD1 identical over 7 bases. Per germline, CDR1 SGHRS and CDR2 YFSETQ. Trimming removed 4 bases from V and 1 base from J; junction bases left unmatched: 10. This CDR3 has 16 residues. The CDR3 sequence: CASSTGQALGNTEAFF. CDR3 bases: TGCGCCAGCAGCACCGGACAGGCCCTGGGGAACACTGAAGCTTTCTTT.

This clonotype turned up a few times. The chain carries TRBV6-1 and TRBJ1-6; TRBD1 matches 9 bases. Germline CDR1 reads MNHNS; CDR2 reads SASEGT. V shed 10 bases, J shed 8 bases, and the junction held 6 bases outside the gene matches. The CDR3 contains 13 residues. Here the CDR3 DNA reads TGTGCCACCACTCGGGACAGGGATTCACCCCTCCACTTT. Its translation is CATTRDRDSPLHF.

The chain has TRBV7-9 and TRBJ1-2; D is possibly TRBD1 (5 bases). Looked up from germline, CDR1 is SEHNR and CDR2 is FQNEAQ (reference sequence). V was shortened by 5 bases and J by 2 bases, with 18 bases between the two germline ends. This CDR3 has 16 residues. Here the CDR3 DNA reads TGTGCCAGCAGCCCGGCACCTTGGCAGGGAAACTATGGCTACACCTTC. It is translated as CASSPAPWQGNYGYTF.

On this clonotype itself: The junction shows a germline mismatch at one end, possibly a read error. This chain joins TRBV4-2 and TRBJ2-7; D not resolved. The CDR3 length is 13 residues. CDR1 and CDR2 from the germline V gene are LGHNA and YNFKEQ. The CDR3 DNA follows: TGTGCCAGCAGCCAAGAGGTCGCCTACAAGCAGTACTTC. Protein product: CASSQEVAYKQYF.

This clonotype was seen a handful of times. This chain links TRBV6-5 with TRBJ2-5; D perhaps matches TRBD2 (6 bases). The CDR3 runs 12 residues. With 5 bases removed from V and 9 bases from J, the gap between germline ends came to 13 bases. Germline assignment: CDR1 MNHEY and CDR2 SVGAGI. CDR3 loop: CASSRPRGAQYF. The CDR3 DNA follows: TGTGCCAGCAGTCGCCCGCGCGGGGCCCAGTACTTC.

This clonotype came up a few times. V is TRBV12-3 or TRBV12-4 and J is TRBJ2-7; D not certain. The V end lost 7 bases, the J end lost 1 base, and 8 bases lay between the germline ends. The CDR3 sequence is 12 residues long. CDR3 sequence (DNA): TGTGCCAGCACTTCGAGATCCTACGAGCAGTACTTC. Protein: CASTSRSYEQYF.

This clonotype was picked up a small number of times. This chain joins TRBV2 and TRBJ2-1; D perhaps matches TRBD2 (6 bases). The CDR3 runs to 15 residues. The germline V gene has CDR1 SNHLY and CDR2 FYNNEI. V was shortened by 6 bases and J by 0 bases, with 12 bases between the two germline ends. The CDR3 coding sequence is TGTGCCAGCAGGGATAGCGGTAGCTCCTACAATGAGCAGTTCTTC. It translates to CASRDSGSSYNEQFF. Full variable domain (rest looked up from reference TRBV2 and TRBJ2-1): EPEVTQTPSHQVTQMGQEVILRCVPISNHLYFYWYRQILGQKVEFLVSFYNNEISEKSEIFDDQFSVERPDGSNFTLKIRSTKLEDSAMYFCASRDSGSSYNEQFFGPGTRLTVL.

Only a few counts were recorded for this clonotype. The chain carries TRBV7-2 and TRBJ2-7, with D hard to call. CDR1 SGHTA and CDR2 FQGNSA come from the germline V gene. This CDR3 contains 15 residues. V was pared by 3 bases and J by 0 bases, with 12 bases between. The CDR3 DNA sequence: TGTGCCAGCAGCTTTGCCCCAGGAAGCTCCTACGAGCAGTACTTC. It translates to CASSFAPGSSYEQYF. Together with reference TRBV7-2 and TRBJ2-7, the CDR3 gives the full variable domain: GAGVSQSPSNKVTEKGKDVELRCDPISGHTALYWYRQSLGQGLEFLIYFQGNSAPDKSGLPSDRFSAERTGGSVSTLTIQRTQQEDSAVYLCASSFAPGSSYEQYFGPGTRLTVT.

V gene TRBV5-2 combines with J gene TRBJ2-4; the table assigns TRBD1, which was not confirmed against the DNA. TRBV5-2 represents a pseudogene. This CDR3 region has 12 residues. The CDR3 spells CAMGPGLEIQYF. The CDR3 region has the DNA TGTGCCATGGGCCCCGGGCTCGAAATTCAGTATTTC.

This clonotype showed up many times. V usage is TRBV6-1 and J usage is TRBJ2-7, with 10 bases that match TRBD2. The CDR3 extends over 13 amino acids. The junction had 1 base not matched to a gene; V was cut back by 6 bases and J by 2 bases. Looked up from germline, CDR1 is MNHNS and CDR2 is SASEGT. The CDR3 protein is CASRLAGTYEQYF. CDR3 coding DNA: TGTGCCAGCAGACTAGCGGGAACCTACGAGCAGTACTTC.

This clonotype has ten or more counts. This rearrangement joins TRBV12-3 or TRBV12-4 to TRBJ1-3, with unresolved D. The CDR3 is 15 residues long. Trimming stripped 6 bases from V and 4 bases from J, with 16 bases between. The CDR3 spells CASRGEGSSGNTIYF. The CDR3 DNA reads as TGTGCCAGCAGAGGCGAGGGATCGAGCGGAAACACCATATATTTT.

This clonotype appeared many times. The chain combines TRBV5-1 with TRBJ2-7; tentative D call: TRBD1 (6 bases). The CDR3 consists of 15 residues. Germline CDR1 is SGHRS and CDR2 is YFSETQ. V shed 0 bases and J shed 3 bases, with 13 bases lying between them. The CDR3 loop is CASSLVAGENYEQYF. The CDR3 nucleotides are TGCGCCAGCAGCTTGGTTGCAGGGGAGAACTACGAGCAGTACTTC.

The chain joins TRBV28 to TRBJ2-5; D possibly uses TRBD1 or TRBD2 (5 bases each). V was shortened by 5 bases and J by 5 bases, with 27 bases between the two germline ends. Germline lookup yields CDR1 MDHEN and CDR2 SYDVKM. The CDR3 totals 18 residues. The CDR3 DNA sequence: TGTGCCAGCAGTCCCCCACGGAAAGCCAACACGTGGGGGGAGACCCAGTACTTC. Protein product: CASSPPRKANTWGETQYF.

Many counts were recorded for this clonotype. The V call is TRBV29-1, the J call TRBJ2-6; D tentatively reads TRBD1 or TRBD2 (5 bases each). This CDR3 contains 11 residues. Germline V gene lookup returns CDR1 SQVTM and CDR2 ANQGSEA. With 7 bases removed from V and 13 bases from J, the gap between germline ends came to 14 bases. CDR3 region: CSAERGAVLTF. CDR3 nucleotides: TGCAGCGCCGAACGAGGGGCTGTCCTGACTTTC.

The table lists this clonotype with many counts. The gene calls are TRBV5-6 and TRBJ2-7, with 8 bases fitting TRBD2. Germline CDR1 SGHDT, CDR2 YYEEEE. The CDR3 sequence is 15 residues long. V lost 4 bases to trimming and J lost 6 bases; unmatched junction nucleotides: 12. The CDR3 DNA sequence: TGTGCCAGCAGCCTGATAAGCGGGAGTGCTGGCGAGCAGTACTTC. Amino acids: CASSLISGSAGEQYF.

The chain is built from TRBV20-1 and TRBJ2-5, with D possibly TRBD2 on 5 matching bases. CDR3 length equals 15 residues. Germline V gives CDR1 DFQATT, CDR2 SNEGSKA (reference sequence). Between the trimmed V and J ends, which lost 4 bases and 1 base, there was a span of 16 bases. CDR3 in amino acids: CSATSWPGVQETQYF. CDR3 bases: TGCAGTGCTACGTCATGGCCCGGGGTCCAAGAGACCCAGTACTTC.

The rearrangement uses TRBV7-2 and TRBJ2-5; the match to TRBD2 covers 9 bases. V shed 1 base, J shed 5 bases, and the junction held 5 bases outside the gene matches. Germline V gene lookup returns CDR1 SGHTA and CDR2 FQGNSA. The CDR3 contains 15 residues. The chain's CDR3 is CASSLGGGGGETQYF. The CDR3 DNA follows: TGTGCCAGCAGCTTAGGTGGCGGGGGGGGCGAGACCCAGTACTTC.

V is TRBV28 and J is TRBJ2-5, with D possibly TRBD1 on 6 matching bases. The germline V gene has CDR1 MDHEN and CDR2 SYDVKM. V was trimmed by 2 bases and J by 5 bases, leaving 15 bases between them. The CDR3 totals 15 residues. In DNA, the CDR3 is TGTGCCAGCAGTTTAGCCAGGGGTTATGGGGAGACCCAGTACTTC. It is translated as CASSLARGYGETQYF.

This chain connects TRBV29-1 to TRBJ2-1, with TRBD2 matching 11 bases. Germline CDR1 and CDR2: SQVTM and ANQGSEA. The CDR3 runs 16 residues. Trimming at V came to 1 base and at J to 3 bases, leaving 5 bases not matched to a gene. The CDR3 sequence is CSVEVLAGGFYNEQFF. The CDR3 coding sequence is TGCAGCGTTGAAGTCCTAGCGGGGGGCTTCTACAATGAGCAGTTCTTC.

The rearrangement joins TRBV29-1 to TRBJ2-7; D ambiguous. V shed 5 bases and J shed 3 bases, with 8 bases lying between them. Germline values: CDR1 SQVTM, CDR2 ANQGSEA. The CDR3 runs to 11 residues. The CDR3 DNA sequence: TGCAGCGTTCAACATGGCTACGAGCAGTACTTC. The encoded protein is CSVQHGYEQYF.

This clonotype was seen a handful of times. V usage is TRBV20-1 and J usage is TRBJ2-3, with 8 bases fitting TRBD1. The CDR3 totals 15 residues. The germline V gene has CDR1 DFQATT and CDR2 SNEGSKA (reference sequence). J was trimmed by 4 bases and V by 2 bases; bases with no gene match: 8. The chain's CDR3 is CSARPPDREPDTQYF. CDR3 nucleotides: TGCAGTGCTAGACCCCCGGACAGGGAGCCAGATACGCAGTATTTT.

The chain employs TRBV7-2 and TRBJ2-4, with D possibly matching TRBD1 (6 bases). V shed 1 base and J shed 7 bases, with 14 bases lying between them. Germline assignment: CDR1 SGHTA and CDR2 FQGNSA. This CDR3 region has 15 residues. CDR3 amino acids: CASSLETGRWNIQYF. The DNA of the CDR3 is TGTGCCAGCAGCTTAGAAACAGGGAGATGGAACATTCAGTACTTC.

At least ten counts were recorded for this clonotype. The CDR3 coding sequence is TGTGCCAGCAGTGCAGGGAGCAGGGCGCAGTATTTT. Its protein is CASSAGSRAQYF. This sequence joins TRBV12-3 or TRBV12-4 and TRBJ2-3; D may correspond to TRBD1 or TRBD2 (5 bases each). The CDR3 sequence is 12 residues long. Trimming stripped 5 bases from V and 10 bases from J, with 13 bases between.

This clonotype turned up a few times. The CDR3 DNA reads as TGCAGCACGAAAGCAGATACGCAGTATTTT. Translated, it gives CSTKADTQYF. The J gene is TRBJ2-3, the V gene TRBV29-1; no definite D call. The CDR3 loop spans 10 amino acids. Trimming removed 8 bases from V and 4 bases from J, with 7 bases in between. Germline CDR1 and CDR2: SQVTM and ANQGSEA.

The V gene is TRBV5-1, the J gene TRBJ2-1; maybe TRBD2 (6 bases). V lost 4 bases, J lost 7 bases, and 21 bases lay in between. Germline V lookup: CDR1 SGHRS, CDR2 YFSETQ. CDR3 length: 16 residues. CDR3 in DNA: TGCGCCAGCAGCCCATGGGACTGGGAGCGAGGGAATGAGCAGTTCTTC. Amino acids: CASSPWDWERGNEQFF.